Below are 19 T cell receptor beta chains sequenced from a single sample in a study of blood T cell repertoires in COVID-19. Some clones are missing from TCRdb's copy, which holds only in-frame ones; the method was immunoSEQ multiplex PCR. This table has roughly 160,000 clones, about four fifths appearing once. Sequenced input: peripheral blood. All receptors derive from an elderly woman with acute or convalescent COVID-19.

This chain connects TRBV18 to TRBJ2-3; D is possibly TRBD1 (5 bases). Germline V CDR1 and CDR2: KGHSH, LQKENI. The CDR3 covers 15 residues. V lost 6 bases and J lost 5, with 18 bases in between. The CDR3 nucleotides are TGTGCCAGCTCCCTAGGGTGGCAGGGTCAAGATACGCAGTATTTT. The encoded protein is CASSLGWQGQDTQYF.

In DNA, the CDR3 is TGTGCCAGCAGTCCCGGGACAGCTGGAAACACCATATATTTT. Residues: CASSPGTAGNTIYF. The V and J genes are TRBV27 and TRBJ1-3, with 7 bases that match TRBD1. V dropped 5 bases and J dropped 2; count of bases not matched to a gene: 3. Germline V lookup: CDR1 MNHEY, CDR2 SMNVEV (reference sequence). The CDR3 covers 14 residues.

This chain joins TRBV6-5 and TRBJ2-1; tentatively, D is TRBD2 (5 bases). V was shortened by 5 bases and J by 7 bases, with 12 bases between the two germline ends. The germline CDR1 and CDR2 sequences are MNHEY and SVGAGI. The CDR3 has 13 amino acids. The CDR3 sequence: CASSKREGNEQFF. CDR3 DNA: TGTGCCAGCAGTAAGAGGGAAGGGAATGAGCAGTTCTTC.

The rearrangement joins TRBV9 to TRBJ1-4; tentatively, D is TRBD1 (6 bases). The CDR3 extends over 14 amino acids. Trimming pared 0 bases from V and 4 bases from J, leaving 7 bases between. The germline V gene encodes CDR1 SGDLS and CDR2 YYNGEE. CDR3 bases: TGTGCCAGCAGCGTAGACAGGGATAATGAAAAACTGTTTTTT. As protein: CASSVDRDNEKLFF.

The J gene is TRBJ1-6, the V gene TRBV4-1, with D hard to call. Germline-derived CDR1 and CDR2 are MGHRA and YSYEKL. The CDR3 loop spans 17 amino acids. V lost 0 bases, J lost 2 bases, and 11 bases lay in between. The chain's CDR3 is CASSQENRGTYNSPLHF. The CDR3 DNA reads as TGCGCCAGCAGCCAAGAAAATAGAGGTACCTATAATTCACCCCTCCACTTT.

The chain combines TRBV6-5 with TRBJ2-1, with D perhaps TRBD1 (7 bases). The CDR3 spans 15 residues. Per germline, CDR1 MNHEY and CDR2 SVGAGI. V was shortened by 5 bases and J by 4 bases, with 15 bases between the two germline ends. Written as DNA, the CDR3 is TGTGCCAGCAGTCCCAGGGGGGCGGAATACAATGAGCAGTTCTTC. Its protein is CASSPRGAEYNEQFF.

V usage is TRBV19 and J usage is TRBJ1-3, with 10 bases fitting TRBD1. The germline gives CDR1 LNHDA, CDR2 SQIVND (reference sequence). J lost 1 base, V lost 10 bases, and 7 bases had no gene match. The CDR3 is 15 residues long. The CDR3 protein is CATTRTGGSGNTIYF. CDR3 DNA sequence: TGTGCCACCACCCGGACAGGGGGTTCTGGAAACACCATATATTTT.

V usage is TRBV27 and J usage is TRBJ1-5, with D tentatively TRBD1 (6 bases). Looked up from germline, CDR1 is MNHEY and CDR2 is SMNVEV (reference sequence). V was shortened by 6 bases and J by 6 bases, with 21 bases between the two germline ends. This CDR3 contains 16 residues. The CDR3 nucleotides read TGTGCCAGCAGACCTCGACAGGATTGGTACGGTCAGCCCCAGCATTTT. Its translation: CASRPRQDWYGQPQHF.

This clone showed up just once. V and J are TRBV30 and TRBJ2-4; 9 bases match TRBD1. CDR1 and CDR2 (germline): GTSNPN, SVGIG (reference sequence). This CDR3 has 15 amino acids. V shed 5 bases and J 9 bases; nucleotides not matched to a gene: 14. CDR3 in amino acids: CAWAQPGTGLAIQYF. The CDR3 DNA reads as TGTGCCTGGGCCCAACCCGGGACAGGGTTGGCCATTCAGTACTTC. Full variable domain (outside the CDR3, taken from reference TRBV30 and TRBJ2-4): SQTIHQWPATLVQPVGSPLSLECTVEGTSNPNLYWYRQAAGRGLQLLFYSVGIGQISSEVPQNLSASRPQDRQFILSSKKLLLSDSGFYLCAWAQPGTGLAIQYFGAGTRLSVL.

V is TRBV9 and J is TRBJ1-6; D perhaps matches TRBD1 (6 bases). The CDR3 is made up of 15 amino acids. The germline V gene encodes CDR1 SGDLS and CDR2 YYNGEE. V lost 1 base and J lost 7, with 12 bases in between. The CDR3 bases are TGTGCCAGCAGCGTATCCCCAGGGGAAAATTCACCCCTCCACTTT. It is translated as CASSVSPGENSPLHF. Full variable domain (missing parts from reference TRBV9 and TRBJ1-6): DSGVTQTPKHLITATGQRVTLRCSPRSGDLSVYWYQQSLDQGLQFLIQYYNGEERAKGNILERFSAQQFPDLHSELNLSSLELGDSALYFCASSVSPGENSPLHFGNGTRLTVT.

The chain combines TRBV5-4 with TRBJ1-2; D ambiguous. The CDR3 is made up of 14 amino acids. CDR1 SGHNT and CDR2 YYREEE come from the germline V gene (reference sequence). Trimming removed 0 bases at V and 8 bases at J, with 14 bases between. CDR3 sequence reads: CASSLDPGQSGYTF. Written as DNA, the CDR3 is TGTGCCAGCAGCTTGGATCCGGGTCAAAGCGGCTACACCTTC.

The table lists this clone with a count of one. The V call is TRBV18, the J call TRBJ2-3; TRBD1 aligns across 8 bases. CDR1 and CDR2 from the germline V gene are KGHSH and LQKENI. With 3 bases clipped from V and 5 bases from J, the junction kept 10 bases outside the gene matches. The CDR3 covers 16 residues. In DNA form, the CDR3 reads TGTGCCAGCTCACCGGGCAGGGGGCCGTCGATAGATACGCAGTATTTT. Encoded protein: CASSPGRGPSIDTQYF.

This clone was counted between two and nine times. The DNA of the CDR3 is TGCGCCAGCAGCCAAGATACAGGGCTAATCTCAAAGAACACTGAAGCTTTCTTT. It codes for CASSQDTGLISKNTEAFF. The chain recombines TRBV4-3 with TRBJ1-1, with D possibly matching TRBD1 (6 bases). Germline V gives CDR1 LGHNA, CDR2 YSLEER. The CDR3 has 18 amino acids. V was trimmed by 0 bases and J by 1 base, leaving 18 bases between them.

This clone came up once. The genes are TRBV27 and TRBJ1-6; D unresolved. The CDR3 is 16 residues long. V lost 0 bases and J lost 0, with 6 bases in between. Germline lookup yields CDR1 MNHEY and CDR2 SMNVEV (reference sequence). The CDR3 DNA reads as TGTGCCAGCAGTTTATCCCCCAGCTCCTATAATTCACCCCTCCACTTT. Translation gives CASSLSPSSYNSPLHF.

This chain joins TRBV11-1 and TRBJ2-7, with D perhaps TRBD2 (6 bases). The V end was cut by 1 base, the J end by 3 bases, with 13 bases between. The CDR3 loop spans 15 amino acids. Germline V gene data show CDR1 as SGHAT and CDR2 as FQDESV (reference sequence). CDR3 in amino acids: CASSLETGELYEQYF. CDR3 sequence (DNA): TGTGCCAGCAGCTTAGAGACGGGGGAACTCTACGAGCAGTACTTC.

V and J are TRBV27 and TRBJ2-7; D remains ambiguous. The CDR3 has 15 amino acids. The ends were cut back, 9 bases at V and 0 bases at J, with 18 bases in the middle. CDR1 is MNHEY and CDR2 is SMNVEV in the germline V gene (reference sequence). CDR3 coding DNA: TGTGCCAGTAGCTTCGGAGCGCCTCTCTCCTACGAGCAGTACTTC. Encoded protein: CASSFGAPLSYEQYF.

The genes are TRBV5-1 and TRBJ2-7; D might be TRBD1 (5 bases). Per germline, CDR1 SGHRS and CDR2 YFSETQ. V was trimmed by 6 bases and J by 3 bases, leaving 16 bases between them. The CDR3 extends over 14 amino acids. The CDR3 protein is CASKERSGHYEQYF. For the CDR3, the DNA is TGCGCCAGCAAAGAGAGATCAGGGCACTACGAGCAGTACTTC. Variable domain in full (rest from reference TRBV5-1 and TRBJ2-7): KAGVTQTPRYLIKTRGQQVTLSCSPISGHRSVSWYQQTPGQGLQFLFEYFSETQRNKGNFPGRFSGRQFSNSRSEMNVSTLELGDSALYLCASKERSGHYEQYFGPGTRLTVT.

The chain joins TRBV29-1 to TRBJ1-1; 7 nucleotides match TRBD1. Per germline, CDR1 SQVTM and CDR2 ANQGSEA. The J segment lost 3 bases and the V segment lost 5 bases, leaving 6 bases of the junction unmatched. The CDR3 has 13 residues. CDR3 nucleotides: TGCAGCGTTCGACAGGGCCGCGACACTGAAGCTTTCTTT. As protein: CSVRQGRDTEAFF. Full variable domain (remainder filled in from reference TRBV29-1 and TRBJ1-1): SAVISQKPSRDICQRGTSLTIQCQVDSQVTMMFWYRQQPGQSLTLIATANQGSEATYESGFVIDKFPISRPNLTFSTLTVSNMSPEDSSIYLCSVRQGRDTEAFFGQGTRLTVV.

The genes are TRBV10-3 and TRBJ1-3; 11 positions agree with TRBD1. CDR1 and CDR2 from the germline V gene are ENHRY and SYGVKD. CDR3 length: 19 residues. V dropped 5 bases and J dropped 0; count of bases not matched to a gene: 12. This CDR3 reads CAISRDRGMWNFSGNTIYF. In nucleotides, the CDR3 is TGTGCCATCAGTAGGGACAGGGGGATGTGGAATTTCTCTGGAAACACCATATATTTT.